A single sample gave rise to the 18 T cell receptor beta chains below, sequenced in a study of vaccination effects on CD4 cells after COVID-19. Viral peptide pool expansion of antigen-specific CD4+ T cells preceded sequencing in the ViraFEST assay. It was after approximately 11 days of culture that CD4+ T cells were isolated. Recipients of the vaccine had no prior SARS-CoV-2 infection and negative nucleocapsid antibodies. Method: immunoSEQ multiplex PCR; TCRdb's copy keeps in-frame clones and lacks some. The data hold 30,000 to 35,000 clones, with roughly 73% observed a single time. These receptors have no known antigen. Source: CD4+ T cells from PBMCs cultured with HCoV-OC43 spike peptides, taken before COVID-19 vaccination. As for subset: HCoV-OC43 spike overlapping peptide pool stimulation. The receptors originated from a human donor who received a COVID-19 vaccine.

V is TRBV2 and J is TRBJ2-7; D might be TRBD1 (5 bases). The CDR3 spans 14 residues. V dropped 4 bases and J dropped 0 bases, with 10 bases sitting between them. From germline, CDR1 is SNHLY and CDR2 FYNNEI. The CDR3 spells CASSVDSPSYEQYF. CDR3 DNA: TGTGCCAGCAGTGTCGACAGCCCCTCCTACGAGCAGTACTTC.

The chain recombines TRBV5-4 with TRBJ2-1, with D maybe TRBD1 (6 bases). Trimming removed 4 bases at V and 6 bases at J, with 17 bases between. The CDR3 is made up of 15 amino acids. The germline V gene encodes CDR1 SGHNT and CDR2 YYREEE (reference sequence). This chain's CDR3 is CASSDKGEEGNEQFF. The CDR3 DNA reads TGTGCCAGCAGCGATAAGGGGGAAGAAGGCAATGAGCAGTTCTTC.

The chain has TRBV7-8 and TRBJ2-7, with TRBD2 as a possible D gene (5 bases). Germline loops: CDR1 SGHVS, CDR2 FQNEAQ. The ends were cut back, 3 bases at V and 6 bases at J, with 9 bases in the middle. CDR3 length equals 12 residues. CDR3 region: CASSFPAGEQYF. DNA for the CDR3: TGTGCCAGCAGCTTCCCGGCGGGCGAGCAGTACTTC.

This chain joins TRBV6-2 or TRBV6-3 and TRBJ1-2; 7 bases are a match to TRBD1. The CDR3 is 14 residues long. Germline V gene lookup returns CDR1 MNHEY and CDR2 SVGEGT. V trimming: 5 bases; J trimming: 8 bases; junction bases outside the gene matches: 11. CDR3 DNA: TGTGCCAGCAGTCCCAGGACAGGTGGCGGGGGCTACACCTTC. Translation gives CASSPRTGGGGYTF.

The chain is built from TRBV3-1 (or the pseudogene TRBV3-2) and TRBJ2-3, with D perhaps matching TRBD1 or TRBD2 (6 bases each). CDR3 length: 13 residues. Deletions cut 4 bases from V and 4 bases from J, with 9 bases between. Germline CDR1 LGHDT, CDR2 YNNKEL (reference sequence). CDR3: CASSRRGADTQYF. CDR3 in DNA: TGTGCCAGCAGCCGGAGGGGGGCAGATACGCAGTATTTT.

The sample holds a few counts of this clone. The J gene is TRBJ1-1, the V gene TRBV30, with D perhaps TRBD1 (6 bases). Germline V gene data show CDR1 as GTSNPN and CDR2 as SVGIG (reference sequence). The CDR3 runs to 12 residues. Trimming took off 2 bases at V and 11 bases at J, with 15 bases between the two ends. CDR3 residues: CAWSRQAARAFF. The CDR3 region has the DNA TGTGCCTGGAGTCGACAGGCCGCCAGGGCTTTCTTT.

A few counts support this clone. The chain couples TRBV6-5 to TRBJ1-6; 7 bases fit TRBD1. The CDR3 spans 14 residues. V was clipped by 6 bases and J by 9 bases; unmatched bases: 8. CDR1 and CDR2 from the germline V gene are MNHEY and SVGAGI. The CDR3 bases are TGTGCCAGCAGACTTAGCAGGGGGGGTTCACCCCTCCACTTT. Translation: CASRLSRGGSPLHF.

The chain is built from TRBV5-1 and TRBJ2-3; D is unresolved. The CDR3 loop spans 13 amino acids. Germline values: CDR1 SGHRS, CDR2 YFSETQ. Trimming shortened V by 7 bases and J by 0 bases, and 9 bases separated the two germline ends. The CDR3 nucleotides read TGCGCCAGCCAACCAGGAAGCACAGATACGCAGTATTTT. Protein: CASQPGSTDTQYF. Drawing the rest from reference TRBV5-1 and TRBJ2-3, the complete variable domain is KAGVTQTPRYLIKTRGQQVTLSCSPISGHRSVSWYQQTPGQGLQFLFEYFSETQRNKGNFPGRFSGRQFSNSRSEMNVSTLELGDSALYLCASQPGSTDTQYFGPGTRLTVL.

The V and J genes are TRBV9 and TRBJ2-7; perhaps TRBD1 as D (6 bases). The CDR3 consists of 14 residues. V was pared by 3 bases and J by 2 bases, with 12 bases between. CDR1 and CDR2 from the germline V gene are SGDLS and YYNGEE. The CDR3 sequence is CASSGGQGTYEQYF. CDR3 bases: TGTGCCAGCAGCGGAGGGCAGGGGACCTACGAGCAGTACTTC.

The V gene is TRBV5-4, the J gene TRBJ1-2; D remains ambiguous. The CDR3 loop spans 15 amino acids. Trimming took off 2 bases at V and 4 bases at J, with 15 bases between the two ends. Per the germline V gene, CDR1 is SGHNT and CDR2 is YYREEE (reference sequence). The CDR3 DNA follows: TGTGCCAGCAGCTTCGGACTCCCCGAGGGCTATGGCTACACCTTC. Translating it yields CASSFGLPEGYGYTF.

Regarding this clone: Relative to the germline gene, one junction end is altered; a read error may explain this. CDR3 DNA: TGTGCTAGCAGCCGACAGCCCTTCGGGGAGCTGTTTTTT. This translates into CASSRQPFGELFF. The chain combines TRBV7-7 with TRBJ2-2; D may be TRBD1 (5 bases). From germline, CDR1 is SSHAT and CDR2 FNYEAQ (reference sequence). The CDR3 has 13 amino acids.

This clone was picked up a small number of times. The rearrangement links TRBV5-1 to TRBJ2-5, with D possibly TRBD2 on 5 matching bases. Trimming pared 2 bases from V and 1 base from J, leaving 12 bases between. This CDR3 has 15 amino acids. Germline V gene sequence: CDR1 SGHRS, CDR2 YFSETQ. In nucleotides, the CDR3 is TGCGCCAGCAGCTTCCGGGGTCCGACCCAAGAGACCCAGTACTTC. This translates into CASSFRGPTQETQYF.

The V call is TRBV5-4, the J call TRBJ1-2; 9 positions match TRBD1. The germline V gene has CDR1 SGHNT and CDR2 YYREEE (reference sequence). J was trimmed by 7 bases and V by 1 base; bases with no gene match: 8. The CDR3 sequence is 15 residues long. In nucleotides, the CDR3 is TGTGCCAGCAGCTTGACGACAGGGGGTAAGGGTGGCTACACCTTC. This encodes CASSLTTGGKGGYTF.

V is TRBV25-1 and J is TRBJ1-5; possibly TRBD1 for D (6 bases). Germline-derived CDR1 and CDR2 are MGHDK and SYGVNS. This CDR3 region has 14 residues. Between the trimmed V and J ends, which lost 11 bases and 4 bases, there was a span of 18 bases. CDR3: CASRETGLNQPQHF. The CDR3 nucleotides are TGTGCCTCAAGAGAAACAGGGTTAAATCAGCCCCAGCATTTT.

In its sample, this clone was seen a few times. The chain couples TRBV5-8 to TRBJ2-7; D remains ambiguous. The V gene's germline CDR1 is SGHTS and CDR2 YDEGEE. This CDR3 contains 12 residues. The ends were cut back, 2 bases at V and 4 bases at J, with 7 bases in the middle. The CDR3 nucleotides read TGTGCCAGCAGCTTAACGGATTACGAGCAGTACTTC. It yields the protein CASSLTDYEQYF. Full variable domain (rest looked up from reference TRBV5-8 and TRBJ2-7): EAGVTQSPTHLIKTRGQQATLRCSPISGHTSVYWYQQALGLGLQFLLWYDEGEERNRGNFPPRFSGRQFPNYSSELNVNALELEDSALYLCASSLTDYEQYFGPGTRLTVT.

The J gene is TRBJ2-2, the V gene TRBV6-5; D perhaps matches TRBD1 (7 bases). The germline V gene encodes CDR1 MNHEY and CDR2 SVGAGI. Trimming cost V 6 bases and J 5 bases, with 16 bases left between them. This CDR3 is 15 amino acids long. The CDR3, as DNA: TGTGCCAGCAGGCTTAGACAGGGACTGACCGGGGAGCTGTTTTTT. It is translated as CASRLRQGLTGELFF.

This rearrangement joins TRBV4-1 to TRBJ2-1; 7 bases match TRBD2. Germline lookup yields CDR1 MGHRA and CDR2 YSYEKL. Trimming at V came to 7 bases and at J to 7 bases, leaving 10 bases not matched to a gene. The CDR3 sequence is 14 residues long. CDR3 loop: CASTLAGAANEQFF. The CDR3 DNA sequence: TGCGCCAGCACACTCGCGGGAGCGGCAAATGAGCAGTTCTTC.

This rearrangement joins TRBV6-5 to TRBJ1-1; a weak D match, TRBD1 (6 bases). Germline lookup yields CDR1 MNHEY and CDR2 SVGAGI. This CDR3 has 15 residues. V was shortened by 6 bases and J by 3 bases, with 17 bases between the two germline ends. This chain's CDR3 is CASRSNRARDTEAFF. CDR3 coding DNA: TGTGCCAGCAGGTCTAACAGGGCTAGGGACACTGAAGCTTTCTTT.